What follows are 27 T cell receptor beta chains derived from one specimen sequenced in a study of beta chain features in type 1 diabetes. Study-wide findings and caveats: TCRB CDR3 length was moderately but significantly reduced in all four CD4+ subsets of Type 1 diabetes patients.

These TCRs are of unknown antigen specificity. The investigators reverse transcribed all of the isolated RNA, so they sequenced expressed TCRB transcripts. TCRdb's table, derived via immunoSEQ multiplex PCR, lists solely in-frame clones and lacks some. The table shows approximately 600,000 clones, with 12% occurring only once. Specimen: naive CD4+ T cells from blood. These receptors were collected from a man aged 25-45 years with type 1 diabetes.

The rearrangement uses TRBV4-2 and TRBJ2-3; either TRBD1 or TRBD2 may supply D (7 bases each). Deletions cut 4 bases from V and 3 bases from J, with 14 bases between. Germline CDR1 LGHNA, CDR2 YNFKEQ. This CDR3 contains 15 residues. The CDR3 nucleotides are TGTGCCAGCAGCCCGGGGAGGGGGCGAACAGATACGCAGTATTTT. It is translated as CASSPGRGRTDTQYF.

Comment on this clone: Other nucleotide sequences from this sample produce the same CDR3. This sequence joins TRBV18 and TRBJ1-1; D is possibly TRBD1 (5 bases). V lost 0 bases to trimming and J lost 4 bases, with 9 bases between them. The CDR3 has 14 amino acids. Per germline, CDR1 KGHSH and CDR2 LQKENI. CDR3 in DNA: TGTGCCAGCTCACCACCGTGGGGGTCCACTGAAGCTTTCTTT. It specifies CASSPPWGSTEAFF.

Only a few counts were recorded for this clone. The J gene is TRBJ2-7, the V gene TRBV30; 8 bases map to TRBD1. Losses at the gene ends were 0 bases for V and 4 bases for J; bases not matched to a gene: 8. The CDR3 extends over 15 amino acids. The germline CDR1 and CDR2 sequences are GTSNPN and SVGIG (reference sequence). CDR3 bases: TGTGCCTGGAGTGTATACGGACAGGGTTTGTACGAGCAGTACTTC. This encodes CAWSVYGQGLYEQYF.

This clone was observed a few times. This chain joins TRBV7-2 and TRBJ2-7; possible D gene TRBD2, 5 bases. Trimming stripped 6 bases from V and 3 bases from J, with 12 bases between. The CDR3 covers 13 residues. The germline V gene encodes CDR1 SGHTA and CDR2 FQGNSA. The CDR3 loop is CASSRSGHYEQYF. The CDR3 nucleotides are TGTGCCAGCAGTCGAAGCGGCCACTACGAGCAGTACTTC.

This clone came up a few times. The chain joins TRBV6-5 to TRBJ1-2; D remains ambiguous. The CDR3 is 15 amino acids. Trimming removed 0 bases from V and 5 bases from J, with 13 bases in between. Germline CDR1 MNHEY, CDR2 SVGAGI. CDR3 amino acids: CASSYSKADKYGYTF. The CDR3 DNA is TGTGCCAGCAGTTACTCGAAGGCAGACAAGTATGGCTACACCTTC.

This clone occurred a few times. This chain joins TRBV13 and TRBJ1-1; D is ambiguous. V lost 2 bases to trimming and J lost 2 bases, with 12 bases between them. Germline CDR1 PRHDT, CDR2 FYEKMQ (reference sequence). This CDR3 region has 15 residues. The CDR3 loop reads CASSLTKRANTEAFF. The CDR3 DNA reads TGTGCCAGCAGCTTAACAAAGAGGGCTAACACTGAAGCTTTCTTT.

The CDR3 coding sequence is TGTGCCAGCAGTCAAGGACAGGGATGGCATTTT. Protein sequence: CASSQGQGWHF. The J gene is TRBJ1-5, the V gene TRBV27; 8 nucleotides match TRBD1. V was clipped by 5 bases and J by 15 bases; unmatched bases: 6. Germline CDR1 is MNHEY and CDR2 is SMNVEV (reference sequence). The CDR3 has 11 residues.

This clone was picked up a small number of times. The V call is TRBV10-3, the J call TRBJ2-5, with 13 nucleotides matching TRBD2. The CDR3 totals 15 residues. The V segment lost 4 bases and the J segment 3 bases; nucleotides outside the gene matches: 2. Germline V gives CDR1 ENHRY, CDR2 SYGVKD. The CDR3 spells CAISGTSGREETQYF. CDR3 coding DNA: TGTGCCATCAGTGGGACTAGCGGGAGAGAAGAGACCCAGTACTTC.

This clone showed up just a few times. V usage is TRBV2 and J usage is TRBJ2-3; D not resolved. The CDR3 extends over 13 amino acids. Trimming shortened V by 7 bases and J by 4 bases, and 12 bases separated the two germline ends. Germline CDR1 SNHLY, CDR2 FYNNEI. The CDR3, as DNA: TGTGCCAGCAAGGGCCTTGGCGCAGATACGCAGTATTTT. This encodes CASKGLGADTQYF. Combining the CDR3 with reference TRBV2 and TRBJ2-3 gives the whole variable domain EPEVTQTPSHQVTQMGQEVILRCVPISNHLYFYWYRQILGQKVEFLVSFYNNEISEKSEIFDDQFSVERPDGSNFTLKIRSTKLEDSAMYFCASKGLGADTQYFGPGTRLTVL.

This clone was seen only a few times. This sample also contains other DNA sequences that code for the same CDR3. The rearrangement links TRBV7-2 to TRBJ2-1; 10 bases align to TRBD2. V was clipped by 0 bases and J by 4 bases; unmatched bases: 3. The CDR3 has 16 residues. Germline CDR1 is SGHTA and CDR2 is FQGNSA. The CDR3 sequence: CASSLAGSGGYNEQFF. In nucleotides, the CDR3 is TGTGCCAGCAGCTTAGCGGGTAGCGGGGGGTACAATGAGCAGTTCTTC.

This chain uses TRBV18 with TRBJ1-1; D is perhaps TRBD1 (5 bases). The germline gives CDR1 KGHSH, CDR2 LQKENI. This CDR3 is 14 amino acids long. V was clipped by 4 bases and J by 0 bases, with 9 bases between them. CDR3 protein: CASSREGMNTEAFF. The CDR3 DNA sequence: TGTGCCAGCTCACGGGAGGGGATGAACACTGAAGCTTTCTTT.

The CDR3 sequence is CASSLDEGNEQFF. The CDR3 DNA sequence: TGTGCCAGCAGCTTGGATGAAGGGAATGAGCAGTTCTTC. The V call is TRBV5-4, the J call TRBJ2-1; no definite D call. V lost 0 bases to trimming and J lost 7 bases, with 8 bases between them. This CDR3 spans 13 amino acids. The germline V gene encodes CDR1 SGHNT and CDR2 YYREEE (reference sequence).

The chain employs TRBV7-2 and TRBJ2-5; no clear D. The CDR3 extends over 14 amino acids. Germline V gene lookup returns CDR1 SGHTA and CDR2 FQGNSA. Trimming stripped 3 bases from V and 5 bases from J, with 13 bases between. The DNA for the CDR3 is TGTGCCAGCAGCTTGTTCTCGGAGAGGGAGACCCAGTACTTC. This encodes CASSLFSERETQYF. The whole variable domain, remainder taken from reference TRBV7-2 and TRBJ2-5, is GAGVSQSPSNKVTEKGKDVELRCDPISGHTALYWYRQSLGQGLEFLIYFQGNSAPDKSGLPSDRFSAERTGGSVSTLTIQRTQQEDSAVYLCASSLFSERETQYFGPGTRLLVL.

This clone was observed a handful of times. The genes are TRBV30 and TRBJ2-7; D unclear. The CDR3 is made up of 12 amino acids. Trimming pared 5 bases from V and 4 bases from J, leaving 12 bases between. From germline, CDR1 is GTSNPN and CDR2 SVGIG (reference sequence). CDR3 sequence: CAWGSEGYEQYF. The CDR3 DNA reads TGTGCCTGGGGTTCTGAAGGGTACGAGCAGTACTTC.

This clone appeared a few times. The CDR3 DNA reads as TGTGCCAGCAGCGTAGCTAGCGGGGCGATCAATGAGCAGTTCTTC. Its protein is CASSVASGAINEQFF. The J gene is TRBJ2-1, the V gene TRBV9; 9 bases map to TRBD2. Looked up from germline, CDR1 is SGDLS and CDR2 is YYNGEE. CDR3 size: 15 residues. The V and J ends lost 0 bases and 6 bases, in that order; junction bases with no gene match: 4.

About this clone itself: Sequence at one end of the junction differs from germline and may be a read error. The chain is built from TRBV6-5 and TRBJ2-4; 7 bases map to TRBD1. CDR1 is MNHEY and CDR2 is SVGAGI in the germline V gene. This CDR3 has 14 amino acids. CDR3 residues: CASSRIRTGDCLCF. In DNA, the CDR3 is TGTGCCAGCAGTCGAATTAGGACAGGAGATTGCCTCTGCTTC.

This clone was seen only a few times. This chain connects TRBV6-6 to TRBJ1-5; tentatively, D is TRBD1 (5 bases). The CDR3 runs 14 residues. Deletions cut 8 bases from V and 1 base from J, with 12 bases between. The germline V gene has CDR1 MNHNY and CDR2 SVGAGI (reference sequence). The CDR3 region is CASRPGGSNQPQHF. In DNA form, the CDR3 reads TGTGCCAGCCGACCCGGGGGGAGCAATCAGCCCCAGCATTTT.

The V and J genes are TRBV6-6 and TRBJ2-1; no clear D. V gave up 6 bases and J gave up 9 bases, with 24 bases separating them. Germline CDR1 MNHNY, CDR2 SVGAGI (reference sequence). The CDR3 loop spans 16 amino acids. The CDR3 sequence: CASSYRPGRLRIEQFF. The CDR3 region has the DNA TGTGCCAGCAGCTACCGACCAGGAAGGTTACGCATTGAGCAGTTCTTC.

J is TRBJ2-7 and V is TRBV28, with D unclear. The V and J ends lost 8 bases and 4 bases respectively, with 18 bases between them. The CDR3 spans 14 residues. Per the germline V gene, CDR1 is MDHEN and CDR2 is SYDVKM. The DNA for the CDR3 is TGTGCCAGCGCTTCCAGCGCGCTTCTTTACGAGCAGTACTTC. It translates to CASASSALLYEQYF.

This sequence joins TRBV25-1 and TRBJ1-2; D uncertain. CDR1 and CDR2 (germline): MGHDK, SYGVNS. V gave up 3 bases and J gave up 4 bases, with 15 bases separating them. The CDR3 has 15 residues. The CDR3 region is CASSDSSSAFYGYTF. CDR3 coding DNA: TGTGCCAGCAGTGACAGCTCGTCAGCGTTCTATGGCTACACCTTC.

This clone was seen only a few times. The chain couples TRBV18 to TRBJ1-6; D gene ambiguous. This CDR3 has 14 amino acids. CDR1 is KGHSH and CDR2 is LQKENI in the germline V gene. Trimming cost V 3 bases and J 9 bases, with 12 bases left between them. For the CDR3, the DNA is TGTGCCAGCTCACCGACGGAGCCCAGTTCACCCCTCCACTTT. This translates into CASSPTEPSSPLHF.

This clone has only a few counts. V and J are TRBV7-8 and TRBJ2-7; 7 bases agree with TRBD1. This CDR3 comprises 13 residues. The V gene end was trimmed by 5 bases and the J gene end by 6 bases; junction bases not matched to a gene: 7. CDR1 and CDR2 from the germline V gene are SGHVS and FQNEAQ. DNA of the CDR3: TGTGCCAGCAGCCGGGACAGAGAAAGCGAGCAGTACTTC. This sequence encodes CASSRDRESEQYF.

This clone was counted only a few times. DNA of the CDR3: TGTGCCAGCTCACCGACCGGCGGAGGCTACACCTTC. Its translation is CASSPTGGGYTF. The rearrangement joins TRBV18 to TRBJ1-2, with no clear D. The germline CDR1 and CDR2 sequences are KGHSH and LQKENI. The CDR3 covers 12 residues. The V gene lost 3 bases and the J gene lost 8 bases, with 10 bases spanning the gap.

This clone has more than one count but fewer than ten. The CDR3 is CASSWRGMGYGYTF. In DNA form, the CDR3 reads TGTGCCAGCAGCTGGAGGGGAATGGGCTATGGCTACACCTTC. The rearrangement uses TRBV7-8 and TRBJ1-2, with D possibly matching TRBD1 (5 bases). Per the germline V gene, CDR1 is SGHVS and CDR2 is FQNEAQ. Trimming shortened V by 4 bases and J by 4 bases, and 13 bases separated the two germline ends. CDR3 length equals 14 residues.

V usage is TRBV7-2 and J usage is TRBJ2-5; D may correspond to TRBD1 or TRBD2 (7 bases each). V lost 4 bases and J 5 bases, leaving 11 bases between the germline ends. The CDR3 is 13 amino acids. CDR1 SGHTA and CDR2 FQGNSA come from the germline V gene. The CDR3 loop reads CASSSQGGETQYF. The CDR3 DNA reads as TGTGCCAGCAGCTCCCAGGGGGGGGAGACCCAGTACTTC.

This clone appeared a few times. This chain joins TRBV29-1 and TRBJ2-5; D may be TRBD1 (5 bases). The J call may be in error: the DNA end matches TRBJ2-7 better. CDR1 is SQVTM, CDR2 ANQGSEA, per germline. The CDR3 consists of 15 residues. The CDR3 region has the DNA TGCAGCGTTGAAGCGACCAGGGTCTCGGGCTACGAGCAGTACTTC. It yields the protein CSVEATRVSGYEQYF.

The DNA of the CDR3 is TGTGCCTGGAGCCTAGTAGGCTCACCCCTCCACTTT. It specifies CAWSLVGSPLHF. The chain joins TRBV30 to TRBJ1-6; unclear D gene. The germline CDR1 and CDR2 sequences are GTSNPN and SVGIG (reference sequence). V shed 3 bases and J shed 10 bases, with 10 bases lying between them. This CDR3 is 12 amino acids long.